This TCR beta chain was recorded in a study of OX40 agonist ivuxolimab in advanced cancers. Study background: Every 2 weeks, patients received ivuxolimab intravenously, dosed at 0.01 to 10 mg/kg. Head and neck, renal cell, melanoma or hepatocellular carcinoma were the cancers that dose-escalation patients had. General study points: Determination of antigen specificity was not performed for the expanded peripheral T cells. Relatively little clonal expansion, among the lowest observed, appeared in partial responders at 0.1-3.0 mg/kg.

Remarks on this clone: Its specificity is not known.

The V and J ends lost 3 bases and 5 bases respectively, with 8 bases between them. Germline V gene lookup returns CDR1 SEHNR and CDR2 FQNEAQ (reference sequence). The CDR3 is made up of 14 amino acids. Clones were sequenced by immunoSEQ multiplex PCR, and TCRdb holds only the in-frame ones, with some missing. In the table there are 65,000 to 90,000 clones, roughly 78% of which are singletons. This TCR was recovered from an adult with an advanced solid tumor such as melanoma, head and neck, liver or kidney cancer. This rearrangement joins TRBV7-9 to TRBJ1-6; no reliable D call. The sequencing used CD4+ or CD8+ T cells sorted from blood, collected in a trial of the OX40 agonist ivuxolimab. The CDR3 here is CASSFFKDNSPLHF. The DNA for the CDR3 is TGTGCCAGCAGCTTCTTTAAGGATAATTCACCCCTCCACTTT.